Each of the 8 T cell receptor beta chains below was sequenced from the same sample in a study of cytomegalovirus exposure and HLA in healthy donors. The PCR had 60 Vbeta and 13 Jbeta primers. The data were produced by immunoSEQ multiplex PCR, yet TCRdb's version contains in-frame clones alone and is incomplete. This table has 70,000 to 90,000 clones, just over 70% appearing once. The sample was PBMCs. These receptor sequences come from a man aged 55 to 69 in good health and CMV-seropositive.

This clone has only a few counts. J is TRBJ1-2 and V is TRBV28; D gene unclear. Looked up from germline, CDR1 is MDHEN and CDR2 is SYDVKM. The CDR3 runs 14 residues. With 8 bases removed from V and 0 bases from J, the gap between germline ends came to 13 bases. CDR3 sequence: CASHPLTANYGYTF. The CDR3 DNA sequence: TGTGCCAGCCACCCACTAACGGCTAACTATGGCTACACCTTC.

The CDR3 nucleotides read TGCAGCGCAGGCCATGGCGGGAGGGCGGGTGAGCAGTTCTTC. Translated: CSAGHGGRAGEQFF. This chain connects TRBV29-1 to TRBJ2-1, with TRBD2 matching 9 bases. CDR3 length: 14 amino acids. Germline lookup yields CDR1 SQVTM and CDR2 ANQGSEA. V dropped 7 bases and J dropped 9; count of bases not matched to a gene: 13.

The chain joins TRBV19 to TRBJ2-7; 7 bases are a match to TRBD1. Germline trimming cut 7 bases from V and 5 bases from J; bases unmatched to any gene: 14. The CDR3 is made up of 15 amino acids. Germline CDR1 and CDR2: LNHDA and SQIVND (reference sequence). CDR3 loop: CASNSRDSRAHEQYF. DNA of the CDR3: TGTGCCAGTAACAGCCGGGACAGCCGCGCACACGAGCAGTACTTC.

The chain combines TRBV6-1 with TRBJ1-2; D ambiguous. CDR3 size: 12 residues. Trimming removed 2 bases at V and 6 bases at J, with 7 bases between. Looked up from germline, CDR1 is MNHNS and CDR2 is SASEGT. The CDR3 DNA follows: TGTGCCAGCAGTGAAAATGGCAATGGCTACACCTTC. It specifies CASSENGNGYTF.

CDR3 DNA: TGTGCCCGGGGGGAGGGGCTAGGGGACACTGAAGCTTTCTTT. Translation gives CARGEGLGDTEAFF. The genes are TRBV25-1 and TRBJ1-1; possible D gene TRBD1, 5 bases. V shed 11 bases and J shed 3 bases, with 19 bases lying between them. Germline CDR1 is MGHDK and CDR2 is SYGVNS. This CDR3 comprises 14 residues.

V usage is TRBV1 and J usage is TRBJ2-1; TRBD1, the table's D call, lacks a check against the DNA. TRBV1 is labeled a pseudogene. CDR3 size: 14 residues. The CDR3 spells CTSNPPTGYNEQFF. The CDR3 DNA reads TGCACCAGCAACCCGCCTACAGGGTACAATGAGCAGTTCTTC.

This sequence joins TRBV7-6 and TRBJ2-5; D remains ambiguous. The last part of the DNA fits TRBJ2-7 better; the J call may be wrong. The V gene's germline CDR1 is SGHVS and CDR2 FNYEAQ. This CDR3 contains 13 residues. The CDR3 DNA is TGTGCCAGCAGCTTATCAACTTCCTACGAGCAGTACTTC. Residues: CASSLSTSYEQYF.

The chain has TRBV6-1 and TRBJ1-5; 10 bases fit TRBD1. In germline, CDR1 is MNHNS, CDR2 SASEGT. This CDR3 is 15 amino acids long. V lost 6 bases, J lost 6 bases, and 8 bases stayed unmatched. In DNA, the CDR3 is TGTGCCAGCAGCGGGGACAGGGGAATTTTTCAGCCCCAGCATTTT. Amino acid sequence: CASSGDRGIFQPQHF.